This entry lists 17 T cell receptor beta chains sequenced from one sample in a study of shared clonotypes between healthy human individuals. The repertoire was sequenced with immunoSEQ multiplex PCR; TCRdb's copy has only in-frame clones and lacks some. The sample gives about 2.4 million clones, approximately 92% of which show up once; around 0.14% is in the top ten. Material: naive CD4+ T cells sorted from blood. Subset described: CD45RA+ positively selected. The receptors originated from a man aged 18 to 30 in good health.

The CDR3 sequence: CASRPLVLNEQFF. In DNA form, the CDR3 reads TGTGCCAGCAGACCTCTCGTCCTGAATGAGCAGTTCTTC. The rearrangement joins TRBV6-1 to TRBJ2-1; D call uncertain. Germline-derived CDR1 and CDR2 are MNHNS and SASEGT. The CDR3 covers 13 residues. V shed 6 bases and J shed 7 bases, with 13 bases lying between them.

The chain joins TRBV2 to TRBJ1-2; 9 positions match TRBD1. The germline V gene encodes CDR1 SNHLY and CDR2 FYNNEI. V trimming: 7 bases; J trimming: 0 bases; junction bases outside the gene matches: 9. The length of the CDR3 is 16 residues. The CDR3 region is CASTRTGDSSNYGYTF. The CDR3, as DNA: TGTGCCAGCACCAGGACAGGGGACTCTTCTAACTATGGCTACACCTTC. The full variable domain, rest sourced from reference TRBV2 and TRBJ1-2, is EPEVTQTPSHQVTQMGQEVILRCVPISNHLYFYWYRQILGQKVEFLVSFYNNEISEKSEIFDDQFSVERPDGSNFTLKIRSTKLEDSAMYFCASTRTGDSSNYGYTFGSGTRLTVV.

The rearrangement joins TRBV5-1 to TRBJ2-2; the match to TRBD2 covers 11 bases. The CDR3 sequence is 16 residues long. The J segment lost 14 bases and the V segment lost 0 bases, leaving 12 bases of the junction unmatched. Germline assignment: CDR1 SGHRS and CDR2 YFSETQ. The CDR3 loop reads CASSLEGLAATGGLFF. The DNA of the CDR3 is TGCGCCAGCAGCTTGGAGGGACTAGCGGCTACCGGTGGACTGTTTTTT.

The rearrangement links TRBV2 to TRBJ2-5; 7 nucleotides align to TRBD1. Trimming removed 1 base from V and 12 bases from J; junction bases left unmatched: 5. CDR3 length equals 12 residues. Germline CDR1 reads SNHLY; CDR2 reads FYNNEI. DNA of the CDR3: TGTGCCAGCAGTGAAGAGGGGGCCCTCGAGTACTTC. Its protein product is CASSEEGALEYF.

The chain joins TRBV5-6 to TRBJ2-3; perhaps TRBD2 as D (6 bases). The CDR3 totals 15 residues. Germline V lookup: CDR1 SGHDT, CDR2 YYEEEE. Trimming shortened V by 4 bases and J by 2 bases, and 14 bases separated the two germline ends. This chain's CDR3 is CASSRAGRTTDTQYF. CDR3 DNA: TGTGCCAGCAGCCGTGCGGGACGGACCACAGATACGCAGTATTTT.

This chain uses TRBV11-2 with TRBJ2-2; D gene uncertain. The ends were cut back, 2 bases at V and 2 bases at J, with 15 bases in the middle. Germline CDR1 and CDR2: SGHAT and FQNNGV. The CDR3 covers 17 residues. The CDR3 here is CASSLRVGGRNTGELFF. CDR3 nucleotides: TGTGCCAGCAGCTTAAGGGTTGGTGGACGTAACACCGGGGAGCTGTTTTTT.

As DNA, the CDR3 is TGTGCCAGCAGCGTAGCTGACGGGGCAGGAAACACCATATATTTT. It yields the protein CASSVADGAGNTIYF. The chain is built from TRBV9 and TRBJ1-3; the D gene is possibly TRBD1 (5 bases). V dropped 0 bases and J dropped 4 bases, with 11 bases sitting between them. Germline CDR1 is SGDLS and CDR2 is YYNGEE. The CDR3 extends over 15 amino acids.

This rearrangement joins TRBV7-9 to TRBJ2-5; 9 bases line up with TRBD2. CDR3 length equals 14 residues. The V gene end was trimmed by 5 bases and the J gene end by 2 bases; junction bases not matched to a gene: 3. The germline V gene has CDR1 SEHNR and CDR2 FQNEAQ (reference sequence). The CDR3 DNA follows: TGTGCCAGCAGCACTAGCGGGTCGCAAGAGACCCAGTACTTC. Protein: CASSTSGSQETQYF.

V is TRBV11-2 and J is TRBJ1-1; D possibly corresponds to TRBD1 (6 bases). Between the trimmed V and J ends, which lost 2 bases and 1 base, there was a span of 11 bases. The CDR3 is 15 amino acids. The germline V gene encodes CDR1 SGHAT and CDR2 FQNNGV. CDR3 sequence: CASSLRGGRNTEAFF. CDR3 DNA sequence: TGTGCCAGCAGCTTAAGGGGGGGTAGGAACACTGAAGCTTTCTTT.

This sequence joins TRBV29-1 and TRBJ1-4; tentatively, D is TRBD1 (5 bases). Germline CDR1 is SQVTM and CDR2 is ANQGSEA. V dropped 1 base and J dropped 5 bases, with 14 bases sitting between them. This CDR3 is 15 amino acids long. The CDR3 nucleotides read TGCAGCGTTGAAGTGGGGGGATCCCGAAATGAAAAACTGTTTTTT. It is translated as CSVEVGGSRNEKLFF.

J is TRBJ2-2 and V is TRBV5-4; maybe TRBD2 (6 bases). Deletions cut 2 bases from V and 7 bases from J, with 12 bases between. The CDR3 contains 14 residues. The germline V gene has CDR1 SGHNT and CDR2 YYREEE (reference sequence). CDR3 nucleotides: TGTGCCAGCAGCTTCGGCGGGGCGGTCGGGGAGCTGTTTTTT. Protein product: CASSFGGAVGELFF.

The chain employs TRBV6-5 and TRBJ2-7; tentatively, D is TRBD1 (6 bases). The V gene lost 6 bases and the J gene lost 2 bases, with 14 bases spanning the gap. This CDR3 is built from 14 residues. The germline V gene has CDR1 MNHEY and CDR2 SVGAGI. The CDR3 sequence: CASRRTALAYEQYF. The CDR3 bases are TGTGCCAGCAGACGGACAGCCTTGGCCTACGAGCAGTACTTC.

V and J are TRBV19 and TRBJ2-5; 11 bases fit TRBD2. V shed 5 bases, J shed 5 bases, and the junction held 13 bases outside the gene matches. This CDR3 comprises 17 residues. Germline V gene lookup returns CDR1 LNHDA and CDR2 SQIVND (reference sequence). The CDR3 nucleotides read TGTGCCAGTAGTCCTCTCCTCCTAGCGGGAGGCGGGGAGACCCAGTACTTC. Translation: CASSPLLLAGGGETQYF. The full variable domain, rest sourced from reference TRBV19 and TRBJ2-5, is DGGITQSPKYLFRKEGQNVTLSCEQNLNHDAMYWYRQDPGQGLRLIYYSQIVNDFQKGDIAEGYSVSREKKESFPLTVTSAQKNPTAFYLCASSPLLLAGGGETQYFGPGTRLLVL.

V usage is TRBV6-5 and J usage is TRBJ2-7; D possibly matches TRBD1 or TRBD2 (5 bases each). The germline V gene encodes CDR1 MNHEY and CDR2 SVGAGI. The CDR3 has 13 amino acids. Trimming shortened V by 1 base and J by 7 bases, and 11 bases separated the two germline ends. CDR3 sequence reads: CASSYWLWGEQYF. The CDR3 DNA sequence: TGTGCCAGCAGTTACTGGCTATGGGGGGAGCAGTACTTC.

V is TRBV18 and J is TRBJ2-4, with D tentatively TRBD2 (7 bases). V was pared by 3 bases and J by 8 bases, with 17 bases between. Germline CDR1 and CDR2: KGHSH and LQKENI. This CDR3 contains 15 residues. In DNA, the CDR3 is TGTGCCAGCTCACCCCGGAGGGGGGGAGGTGACATTCAGTACTTC. It translates to CASSPRRGGGDIQYF.

The chain employs TRBV5-1 and TRBJ1-2; TRBD1 agrees at 10 bases. From germline, CDR1 is SGHRS and CDR2 YFSETQ. Trimming took 4 bases from V and 1 from J; bases not matched to a gene: 13. The CDR3 contains 18 residues. CDR3 region: CASSPGPGQGFLNYGYTF. In nucleotides, the CDR3 is TGCGCCAGCAGCCCCGGTCCGGGACAGGGGTTCCTTAACTATGGCTACACCTTC.

The chain is built from TRBV7-2 and TRBJ2-7; D is unclear. The CDR3 consists of 13 residues. The V and J ends lost 2 bases and 3 bases respectively, with 8 bases between them. The germline V gene encodes CDR1 SGHTA and CDR2 FQGNSA. The DNA of the CDR3 is TGTGCCAGCAGCTTACGGGCGAACTACGAGCAGTACTTC. Protein product: CASSLRANYEQYF.